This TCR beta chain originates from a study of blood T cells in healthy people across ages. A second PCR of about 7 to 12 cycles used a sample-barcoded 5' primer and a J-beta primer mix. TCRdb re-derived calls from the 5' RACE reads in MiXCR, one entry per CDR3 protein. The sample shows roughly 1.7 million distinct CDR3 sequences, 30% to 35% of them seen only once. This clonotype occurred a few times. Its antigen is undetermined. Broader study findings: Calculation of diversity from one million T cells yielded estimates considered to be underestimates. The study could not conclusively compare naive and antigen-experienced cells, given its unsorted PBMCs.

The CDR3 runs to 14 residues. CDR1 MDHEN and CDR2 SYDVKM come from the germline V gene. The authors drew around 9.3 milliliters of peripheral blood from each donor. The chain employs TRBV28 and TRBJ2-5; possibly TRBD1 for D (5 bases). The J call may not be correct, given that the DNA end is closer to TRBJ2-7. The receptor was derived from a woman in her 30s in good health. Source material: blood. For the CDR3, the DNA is TGTGCCAGCAGTTTGTCCAACCACAGGCACGAGCAGTACTTC. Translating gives CASSLSNHRHEQYF.